The clone carrying this TCR beta chain has just one count. With a much larger clone just one base away, this may be a read error. This sample was taken from a study of Graves' ophthalmopathy and Graves' hyperthyroidism. Certain patients, namely those with other autoimmune diseases, uncontrolled infections, pregnancy or lactation, were excluded. RNA transcripts provided the template for amplifying TCR beta CDR3 regions. HTBI primers served in a first-round RT-PCR, which a second-round multiplex PCR followed. TCRdb re-called the multiplex PCR reads through MiXCR, storing one row per CDR3 protein. Of around 1,000,000 distinct CDR3 sequences in the sample, roughly two fifths were seen once. This TCR was recovered from an adult man with Graves' hyperthyroidism. Sequenced material: peripheral blood or thyroid tissue (not recorded which).

The CDR3 bases are TGTGCCATCAGCGTAGGGACAGGGAGTACTGAAGCTTTCTTT. Amino acid sequence: CAISVGTGSTEAFF. The V gene is TRBV10-3, the J gene TRBJ1-1, with 9 bases identical to TRBD1. The ends lost 6 bases at V and 5 bases at J; junction bases unmatched: 7. This CDR3 region has 14 residues. Germline lookup yields CDR1 ENHRY and CDR2 SYGVKD.